The clone carrying this TCR beta chain appeared many times. What it binds is unknown. These data belong to a study of neurological immune-mediated disorders. Study conclusions and caveats: Among 34 multiple sclerosis patients, 18 had repertoires that phylogenetic grouping placed in one related-CDR3 cluster, a possible signature. Clinical and MRI features did not associate with the cluster found in multiple sclerosis patients. In HTLV-1-associated myelopathy, TCR clonal expansion was greatest, and in multiple sclerosis it was least, below healthy controls. Private repertoires in all groups were suggested by the absence of shared CDR3 amino acid sequences among expanded clones across subjects.

Via MiXCR, TCRdb re-called the 5' RACE reads, giving one row per CDR3 protein. Of roughly 62,000 distinct CDR3 sequences in the sample, about 4% were seen once. CDR1 MNHNS and CDR2 SASEGT come from the germline V gene. After removal of 6 bases from V and 0 bases from J, the junction contained 9 bases not matched to a gene. The length of the CDR3 is 17 residues. The specimen sequenced was PBMCs. The TCR comes from a woman aged 45-65 years with multiple sclerosis. This sequence joins TRBV6-1 and TRBJ2-4; 9 bases are shared with TRBD1. In DNA form, the CDR3 reads TGTGCCAGCAGGGACAGGGGACAGATGTTAGCCAAAAACATTCAGTACTTC. It is translated as CASRDRGQMLAKNIQYF.